This T cell receptor (beta chain) was captured in a study of blood T cell repertoires in COVID-19. Study context: Sites in the United States, Italy and Spain provided acute and convalescent COVID-19 samples. PBMCs, B-cell-depleted T cells, or T cells provided the cDNA or gDNA that made up the material.

Under the authors' procedure: Reference gene primer amplification gave estimated nucleated cell counts. TCRdb's copy holds only in-frame clones and misses some; the assay was immunoSEQ multiplex PCR. That table furnishes V, J and clone size, whereas the DNA furnished D and trimming. The profile shows about 200,000 clones, approximately 90% of them singletons. The CDR3 spans 14 residues. From germline, CDR1 is SQVTM and CDR2 ANQGSEA. The germline V and J ends were trimmed by 0 bases and 7 bases, with 15 bases remaining between them. V and J are TRBV29-1 and TRBJ1-2; tentatively, D is TRBD1 (6 bases). The sequenced sample consisted of peripheral blood. The receptor was isolated from a man aged 35 to 55 with active or convalescent COVID-19. The CDR3 region is CSVEEWTTGSGYTF. The CDR3 DNA follows: TGCAGCGTTGAAGAGTGGACCACAGGGTCTGGCTACACCTTC.